The subject of this entry is one T cell receptor (beta chain). Its antigen is not known. The CDR3 loop spans 14 amino acids. The V end was cut by 0 bases, the J end by 2 bases, with 8 bases between. From germline, CDR1 is SGDLS and CDR2 YYNGEE. Those patients picked for sequencing had displayed CD8+CD57+ cell expansion on flow cytometry. There were no patients without severe acquired aplastic anemia. The data derive from a study of CD8+CD57+ T cells in acquired aplastic anemia. Study results and caveats: Controls did not differ significantly from patients in CD8+ Simpson's diversity.

Using genomic DNA as the template, TCR beta VDJ and CDR3 profiling was carried out. TCRdb passed the reads through MiXCR, listing each CDR3 protein once. The table records roughly 200,000 distinct CDR3 sequences, 65% of them present only once. The receptor's source is a human donor with aplastic anemia. The sequencing sample was made of sorted CD4+, CD8+, or CD8+CD57+ T cells (not recorded which) from PBMCs. This sequence joins TRBV9 and TRBJ1-2; no reliable D call. Here the CDR3 reads CASSVDLGNYGYTF. In DNA form, the CDR3 reads TGTGCCAGCAGCGTAGACCTGGGGAACTATGGCTACACCTTC.